This T cell receptor beta chain stems from a study of T-cell memory formation after mild COVID-19. General study findings and limits: CD4+ contracting clones were mainly CM and EM; CD8+ ones, EMRA. Clones shrinking from day 15 to 85 showed even CD4/CD8 mixes; later expanders tilted CD4+.

Barcoded TCR alpha and TCR beta cDNA libraries with UMIs came from 5'RACE using constant-segment primers. TCRdb re-derived calls from the 5' RACE reads in MiXCR, one entry per CDR3 protein. The sample yields 70,000 to 95,000 distinct CDR3 sequences, roughly 13% seen once. Germline CDR1 and CDR2: MGHRA and YSYEKL. The CDR3 runs to 14 residues. V lost 6 bases, J lost 2 bases, and 1 base stayed unmatched. Of note for this clonotype: Its antigen is undetermined.

The sequence was obtained from a young man who had mild COVID-19 (a few samples of this study predate the infection). Cell type and time point are not known. The rearrangement joins TRBV4-1 to TRBJ1-5, with 10 positions matching TRBD1. Sequences were obtained from PBMCs or a T cell subset sorted from them (not recorded which). CDR3 amino acids: CASRGTGGNQPQHF. The DNA of the CDR3 is TGCGCCAGCAGGGGGACAGGGGGCAATCAGCCCCAGCATTTT.